This T cell receptor (beta chain) originates from a study of tumor-infiltrating lymphocytes in primary liver carcinoma. Study context: Stage T1-T3 N0M0 and a size of about 4.2 to 10 cm characterized the tumors.

Both RNA and DNA were isolated together from around 18-30 mg of bulk tissue that had not been sorted. TCR beta cDNA was made from approximately 500 ng total RNA with a constant-region primer. Three nested multiplex PCR rounds of slightly modified ARM-PCR generated TCR beta libraries. The first two PCR rounds, roughly 9 cycles each, used TRBV1-TRBV30 forward primers and a C-beta reverse primer. TCRdb re-analysed the multiplex PCR reads in MiXCR, keeping a single row per CDR3 protein. The table lists about 66,000 distinct CDR3 sequences, over 60% of them singletons. Broader study findings: Only about 7.5-25% of top clones were detected in all five tumor regions.

Concerning this clonotype itself: The antigen remains undetermined.

V was cut by 1 base and J by 9 bases, with 34 bases left in between. The CDR3 extends over 21 amino acids. Germline V gene lookup returns CDR1 MGHRA and CDR2 YSYEKL. The chain has TRBV4-1 and TRBJ2-1; perhaps TRBD2 as D (7 bases). The material sequenced was liver tumor tissue from sampling region 4. The subset: tumor region T4, right-lateral pole. This receptor was identified in a man aged 35-49 years with primary liver carcinoma and hepatitis B virus infection. The CDR3 reads CASSQGARGQGFFTPTGEQFF. The CDR3 bases are TGCGCCAGCAGCCAAGGTGCGCGGGGGCAGGGGTTTTTCACCCCCACGGGTGAGCAGTTCTTC.